The rows below give T cell receptor beta chains drawn from one sample of a study of blood T cell repertoires in COVID-19. The table came from immunoSEQ multiplex PCR; TCRdb's copy has only in-frame clones and leaves some out. Among approximately 220,000 clones listed, more than 75% were seen once. Sequenced material: PBMCs or T cells enriched from blood (not recorded which). Receptors were obtained from a woman in her thirties or forties with acute COVID-19. Both conserved end residues are part of each CDR3. The D gene is left open where the match is weak. Where a row states a size, it is once, few, many or the class of an expanded clone; other rows omit it.

once	TRBV6-2/TRBV6-3	TRBJ2-7	-	TGTGCCAGCAGTTACCAGAACTACGAGCAGTACTTC	CASSYQNYEQYF
-	TRBV18	TRBJ2-5	TRBD1	TGTGCCAGCACCGACAGGGATAGCGAGACCCAGTACTTC	CASTDRDSETQYF
-	TRBV13	TRBJ1-3	-	TGTGCCAGCAGCTTAGAAGGGGGGGCTGGAAACACCATATATTTT	CASSLEGGAGNTIYF
-	TRBV11-1	TRBJ2-1	TRBD2	TGTGCCAGCAGCTCGAGGGGGGGACTAGCGAATGAGCAGTTCTTC	CASSSRGGLANEQFF
-	TRBV5-1	TRBJ2-3	-	TGCGCCAGCAGCTTGGCGCAGGGGCGCGATACGCAGTATTTT	CASSLAQGRDTQYF
-	TRBV6-4	TRBJ2-1	TRBD2	TGTGCCAGCAGTGTTGGCGCGGGGGTCTACAATGAGCAGTTCTTC	CASSVGAGVYNEQFF
-	TRBV30	TRBJ2-5	TRBD1	TGTGCCTGGAGTGTACGAAGAGGGGGCGAGACCCAGTACTTC	CAWSVRRGGETQYF
-	TRBV7-2	TRBJ1-6	TRBD1	TGTGCCAGCAGCCGGGACAGAAATTCACCCCTCCACTTT	CASSRDRNSPLHF
-	TRBV19	TRBJ2-3	-	TGTGCCAGTAGTACCCAATTCACAGATACGCAGTATTTT	CASSTQFTDTQYF
-	TRBV6-5	TRBJ2-3	TRBD2	TGTGCCACCGACAGACTAGCGGGGGGCACAGATACGCAGTATTTT	CATDRLAGGTDTQYF
-	TRBV6-1	TRBJ1-5	-	TGTGCCAGCAGTGAAGGGGGCGGCAATCAGCTCCAGCATTTT	CASSEGGGNQLQHF
-	TRBV7-6	TRBJ1-3	-	TGTGCCAGCAGCTTATGGGTCTCCCAGGAGGCAAACACCATATATTTT	CASSLWVSQEANTIYF
-	TRBV5-6	TRBJ2-2	-	TGTGCCAGCAGCCGTACCTACGGGGAGCTGTTTTTT	CASSRTYGELFF
-	TRBV5-6	TRBJ2-3	-	TGTGCCAGCAGCCCCCTCCCGAGCACAGATACGCAGTATTTT	CASSPLPSTDTQYF
-	TRBV3-1/TRBV3-2	TRBJ2-1	TRBD2	TGTGCCAGCAGCCCTGTAGCGGGGGGGCCCTACAATGAGCAGTTCTTC	CASSPVAGGPYNEQFF
few	TRBV6-2/TRBV6-3	TRBJ2-1	TRBD2	TGTGCCAGCAGTTGGGAGGGTAGCTCCTACAATGAGCAGTTCTTC	CASSWEGSSYNEQFF
-	TRBV4-1	TRBJ2-3	TRBD1	TGCGCCAGCAGCCATCTATGGGACAGGGGAACAGATACGCAGTATTTT	CASSHLWDRGTDTQYF
-	TRBV11-2	TRBJ1-1	TRBD1	TGTGCCAGCAGCTGGACAGGGGGAGTGAACACTGAAGCTTTCTTT	CASSWTGGVNTEAFF
-	TRBV7-3	TRBJ2-5	-	TGTGCCAGCAGCTTAACTTCGGCGGGGGAGACCCAGTACTTC	CASSLTSAGETQYF
-	TRBV7-8	TRBJ1-5	TRBD1	TGTGCCAGCAGCTTAAGAGGGGGACAGGGATCTAATCAGCCCCAGCATTTT	CASSLRGGQGSNQPQHF
-	TRBV7-8	TRBJ1-5	-	TGTGCCAGCAGCTCGAGATCAGGGGTGAGCAATCAGCCCCAGCATTTT	CASSSRSGVSNQPQHF
-	TRBV29-1	TRBJ2-7	TRBD2	TGCAGCGTTCGGACTAGCGGTCCCTACGAGCAGTACTTC	CSVRTSGPYEQYF
-	TRBV7-2	TRBJ1-2	-	TGTGCCAGCAGCTTAGCCGGGAGAGGGTCCAACTATGGCTACACCTTC	CASSLAGRGSNYGYTF
-	TRBV2	TRBJ1-2	-	TGTGCCAGCAGTGTTCATGGCGGAGGAAACTATGGCTACACCTTC	CASSVHGGGNYGYTF
once	TRBV5-1	TRBJ2-7	-	TGCGCCAGCAGCTTGGTAAGTCCAGGTTCCCACGAGCAGTACTTC	CASSLVSPGSHEQYF
-	TRBV14	TRBJ1-1	-	TGTGCCAGCAGGAATGGAGGGACTGAAGCTTTCTTT	CASRNGGTEAFF
-	TRBV5-1	TRBJ1-5	-	TGCGCCAGCAGCTTAACAGGGTCGGGGAATAGTCAGCCCCAGCATTTT	CASSLTGSGNSQPQHF
few	TRBV27	TRBJ2-3	TRBD2	TGTGCCAGCTTCGGGACTAGCGGGCATGATAGCACAGATACGCAGTATTTT	CASFGTSGHDSTDTQYF
-	TRBV4-3	TRBJ1-5	-	TGCGCCAGCAGCCAAGAAAAGGGGCAGCCCCAGCATTTT	CASSQEKGQPQHF
-	TRBV24-1	TRBJ1-4	-	TGTGCCACCAGTGAGTCCAGGGCGGGGGCTAATGAAAAACTGTTTTTT	CATSESRAGANEKLFF
-	TRBV30	TRBJ2-7	TRBD1	TGTGCCTGGAGTCTAGGACAGGGTACATACGAGCAGTACTTC	CAWSLGQGTYEQYF
-	TRBV2	TRBJ2-5	TRBD2	TGTGCCAGTCGGGAGGAAGGGACCCAGTACTTC	CASREEGTQYF
-	TRBV29-1	TRBJ1-5	TRBD1	TGCAGCGTTGGGACAGGGGTCGGCAATCAGCCCCAGCATTTT	CSVGTGVGNQPQHF
-	TRBV9	TRBJ2-2	-	TGTGCCAGCAGCGCCATTACAGGGAACACCGGGGAGCTGTTTTTT	CASSAITGNTGELFF
many	TRBV27	TRBJ1-5	-	TGTGCCAGCAGTTTAGGGCAGGGCCCCAATCAGCCCCAGCATTTT	CASSLGQGPNQPQHF
-	TRBV4-3	TRBJ1-1	-	TGCGCCAGCAGCCAGTTGTGGGACATGAACACTGAAGCTTTCTTT	CASSQLWDMNTEAFF
-	TRBV28	TRBJ1-1	-	TGTGCCAGCAGTCTTACAGGTGAAGCTTTCTTT	CASSLTGEAFF
-	TRBV27	TRBJ1-5	-	TGTGCCAGCAGTGTCAGGGTTAGCAATCAGCCCCAGCATTTT	CASSVRVSNQPQHF
-	TRBV28	TRBJ2-3	-	TGTGCCAGCAGTGCGCACCTGAAGGGGGCAGATACGCAGTATTTT	CASSAHLKGADTQYF
once	TRBV7-3	TRBJ2-7	TRBD1	TGTGCCAGCAGCTTAACGGGGACAGGGGTCATCTACGAGCAGTACTTC	CASSLTGTGVIYEQYF
-	TRBV7-2	TRBJ2-5	TRBD2	TGTGCCAGCAGCCCGCAGACGACTAGCGGGCAGACCCAGTACTTC	CASSPQTTSGQTQYF
-	TRBV29-1	TRBJ1-1	TRBD1	TGCAGCGGTAGGGGACAGATCAACACTGAAGCTTTCTTT	CSGRGQINTEAFF
-	TRBV5-1	TRBJ1-1	-	TGCGCCAGCAGCTTGAGCCAGGGTAACACTGAAGCTTTCTTT	CASSLSQGNTEAFF
-	TRBV28	TRBJ1-2	-	TGTGCCAGCAGTTATAATGGGGGGGCTGGCTACACCTTC	CASSYNGGAGYTF
-	TRBV5-1	TRBJ2-1	-	TGCGCCAGCAGCTCGAGCGCGGGACTCGTCTACAATGAGCAGTTCTTC	CASSSSAGLVYNEQFF
-	TRBV3-1/TRBV3-2	TRBJ1-1	-	TGTGCCAGCAGCCAAGTCTTCCAGGGGAAGAAAAGCACTGAAGCTTTCTTT	CASSQVFQGKKSTEAFF
-	TRBV10-3	TRBJ1-1	-	TGTGCCATCAGTGTGGCAGGAAGCATGAACACTGAAGCTTTCTTT	CAISVAGSMNTEAFF
-	TRBV29-1	TRBJ2-7	TRBD1	TGCAGCGTTGATTCGGGACAGTCGACCTACGAGCAGTACTTC	CSVDSGQSTYEQYF
-	TRBV5-5	TRBJ2-7	-	TGTGCCAGCAGCTTGATGGCAGGGGAGCACGAGCAGTACTTC	CASSLMAGEHEQYF
-	TRBV19	TRBJ2-2	-	TGTGCCAGTACCCAACCACAGGGCGCGAGTACCGGGGAGCTGTTTTTT	CASTQPQGASTGELFF
-	TRBV5-1	TRBJ2-1	TRBD2	TGCGCCAGCAGCTTACTAGCGGGAGAGGAGTTCTTC	CASSLLAGEEFF
-	TRBV23-1	TRBJ1-2	-	TGCGCCAGCCGGGGGGGGCACTATGGCTACACCTTC	CASRGGHYGYTF